The 27 T cell receptor beta chains presented below share a single source sample, sequenced in a study of blood T cell repertoires in COVID-19. Repertoires were generated with immunoSEQ multiplex PCR, while TCRdb's copy carries only in-frame clones and drops some. The sample yields roughly 410,000 clones, over 75% seen once. The sequenced sample was peripheral blood. The receptors were sampled from a middle-aged woman with COVID-19, enrolled during active disease.

This clone was detected many times. CDR3 residues: CASSLGPGNNQPQHF. Here the CDR3 DNA reads TGTGCCAGCAGCTTAGGTCCGGGGAACAATCAGCCCCAGCATTTT. This chain uses TRBV7-8 with TRBJ1-5; D is undetermined. The CDR3 spans 15 residues. CDR1 and CDR2 (germline): SGHVS, FQNEAQ. V lost 1 base, J lost 3 bases, and 10 bases lay in between.

This clone was counted a few times. The chain employs TRBV5-4 and TRBJ2-5; TRBD1 matches at 7 bases. The length of the CDR3 is 14 residues. J was trimmed by 1 base and V by 3 bases; bases with no gene match: 3. The germline CDR1 and CDR2 sequences are SGHNT and YYREEE (reference sequence). The chain's CDR3 is CASSSGTVQETQYF. The CDR3 DNA reads as TGTGCCAGCAGCTCCGGGACAGTCCAAGAGACCCAGTACTTC.

This rearrangement joins TRBV11-1 to TRBJ2-2, with TRBD1 matching over 9 bases. The CDR3 length is 15 residues. Germline V CDR1 and CDR2: SGHAT, FQDESV (reference sequence). The V and J ends lost 2 bases and 6 bases, in that order; junction bases with no gene match: 4. The CDR3 region is CASSLKWTGAGELFF. CDR3 DNA sequence: TGTGCCAGCAGCTTAAAGTGGACAGGGGCCGGGGAGCTGTTTTTT.

The chain employs TRBV5-6 and TRBJ2-5; possible D gene TRBD2, 6 bases. This CDR3 has 15 residues. Germline lookup yields CDR1 SGHDT and CDR2 YYEEEE. V was shortened by 4 bases and J by 5 bases, with 18 bases between the two germline ends. CDR3 protein: CASSPGWRAVETQYF. The CDR3 DNA sequence: TGTGCCAGCAGCCCCGGGTGGAGGGCGGTGGAGACCCAGTACTTC. The variable domain in full, completed from reference TRBV5-6 and TRBJ2-5, reads DAGVTQSPTHLIKTRGQQVTLRCSPKSGHDTVSWYQQALGQGPQFIFQYYEEEERQRGNFPDRFSGHQFPNYSSELNVNALLLGDSALYLCASSPGWRAVETQYFGPGTRLLVL.

V usage is TRBV6-2 or TRBV6-3 and J usage is TRBJ2-1; TRBD2 is a possible D gene (5 bases). Germline CDR1 reads MNHEY; CDR2 reads SVGEGT. Trimming cost V 6 bases and J 7 bases, with 25 bases left between them. The CDR3 is made up of 17 amino acids. The CDR3 DNA reads as TGTGCCAGCAGCCTATTCCGCGCTAGCTATCATCCTAATGAGCAGTTCTTC. Amino acids: CASSLFRASYHPNEQFF.

J is TRBJ2-7 and V is TRBV7-9, with 7 bases aligning to TRBD1. Germline lookup yields CDR1 SEHNR and CDR2 FQNEAQ (reference sequence). This CDR3 contains 17 residues. With V trimmed by 0 bases and J by 2 bases, 10 bases remained unmatched. The DNA of the CDR3 is TGTGCCAGCAGCTTAGCTACGCAGGGGGTCCTGGCCTACGAGCAGTACTTC. It codes for CASSLATQGVLAYEQYF.

The V gene is TRBV7-2, the J gene TRBJ2-7, with 9 positions matching TRBD1. The ends lost 6 bases at V and 2 bases at J; junction bases unmatched: 8. The CDR3 has 15 residues. The germline V gene encodes CDR1 SGHTA and CDR2 FQGNSA. This CDR3 is CASRVDRGATYEQYF. CDR3 nucleotide sequence: TGTGCCAGCAGAGTGGACAGGGGCGCTACCTACGAGCAGTACTTC.

The chain carries TRBV27 and TRBJ1-2, with 10 bases lining up with TRBD1. This CDR3 has 16 amino acids. Germline V CDR1 and CDR2: MNHEY, SMNVEV (reference sequence). V was clipped by 0 bases and J by 9 bases; unmatched bases: 10. The CDR3 sequence is CASSLSRDRGRGSYTF. The CDR3, as DNA: TGTGCCAGCAGTTTATCGCGGGACAGGGGCCGCGGGAGCTACACCTTC.

The V call is TRBV4-3, the J call TRBJ2-3, with D perhaps TRBD2 (6 bases). The CDR3 length is 14 residues. Trimming took off 1 base at V and 1 base at J, with 6 bases between the two ends. Germline V gives CDR1 LGHNA, CDR2 YSLEER. CDR3 amino acids: CASSQGEGTDTQYF. The CDR3, as DNA: TGCGCCAGCAGCCAAGGGGAGGGCACAGATACGCAGTATTTT.

The chain uses TRBV27 and TRBJ2-3; 7 nucleotides align to TRBD1. CDR1 is MNHEY and CDR2 is SMNVEV in the germline V gene (reference sequence). The CDR3 has 14 amino acids. J gave up 7 bases and V 4 bases, and 8 bases lay outside the gene matches. For the CDR3, the DNA is TGTGCCAGCAGTTCGGGACAGAAATATTATACGCAGTATTTT. It yields the protein CASSSGQKYYTQYF.

This clone was found a few times. The chain uses TRBV18 and TRBJ1-2, with TRBD1 matching 7 bases. The CDR3 is 14 residues long. V lost 3 bases to trimming and J lost 5 bases; unmatched junction nucleotides: 6. Germline assignment: CDR1 KGHSH and CDR2 LQKENI. CDR3 loop: CASSPQTGWYGYTF. The CDR3 nucleotides are TGTGCCAGCTCACCTCAGACAGGGTGGTATGGCTACACCTTC.

The V and J genes are TRBV10-3 and TRBJ2-3, with 8 positions matching TRBD1. Germline V CDR1 and CDR2: ENHRY, SYGVKD. This CDR3 contains 14 residues. Losses at the gene ends were 4 bases for V and 2 bases for J; bases not matched to a gene: 2. CDR3 protein: CAISGTGLTDTQYF. CDR3 DNA: TGTGCCATCAGTGGGACAGGGCTCACAGATACGCAGTATTTT.

The chain carries TRBV7-9 and TRBJ2-1; D is possibly TRBD2 (7 bases). Germline CDR1 is SEHNR and CDR2 is FQNEAQ (reference sequence). V was trimmed by 4 bases and J by 1 base, leaving 14 bases between them. The CDR3 loop spans 16 amino acids. CDR3 nucleotide sequence: TGTGCCAGCAGCTCCCGGGGGGCGCGGTCCTACAATGAGCAGTTCTTC. As protein: CASSSRGARSYNEQFF.

The chain joins TRBV7-8 to TRBJ1-5, with D possibly being TRBD1 (6 bases). Germline V gene data show CDR1 as SGHVS and CDR2 as FQNEAQ. Trimming removed 1 base from V and 1 base from J, with 17 bases in between. The CDR3 sequence is 18 residues long. CDR3 nucleotide sequence: TGTGCCAGCAGCTTAGATGTACCCAGGGGATTGAGCAATCAGCCCCAGCATTTT. Protein product: CASSLDVPRGLSNQPQHF.

V gene TRBV7-2 combines with J gene TRBJ2-3, with 9 nucleotides matching TRBD1. The CDR3 spans 16 residues. Germline trimming cut 5 bases from V and 4 bases from J; bases unmatched to any gene: 10. The germline V gene has CDR1 SGHTA and CDR2 FQGNSA. The CDR3 protein is CASSTQGAVLADTQYF. In nucleotides, the CDR3 is TGTGCCAGCAGCACACAGGGGGCTGTTTTAGCAGATACGCAGTATTTT.

The V gene is TRBV7-2, the J gene TRBJ2-1; perhaps TRBD2 as D (6 bases). V dropped 2 bases and J dropped 0 bases, with 11 bases sitting between them. Germline V gives CDR1 SGHTA, CDR2 FQGNSA. CDR3 length: 16 residues. As DNA, the CDR3 is TGTGCCAGCAGCTTAATGGGCGGGACCTCCTACAATGAGCAGTTCTTC. Translation: CASSLMGGTSYNEQFF.

This chain links TRBV21-1 with TRBJ2-7; TRBD1 is the table's D call, not checked against the DNA. TRBV21-1 is a known pseudogene. The CDR3 is 16 amino acids. The CDR3 bases are TGTGCCAGCAGCAAGGTAACGGGACAGCCAAACTACGAGCAGTACTTC. It translates to CASSKVTGQPNYEQYF.

This clone is a singleton in its sample. The chain is built from TRBV29-1 and TRBJ2-7; D perhaps matches TRBD1 (5 bases). The CDR3 is made up of 13 amino acids. V was cut by 6 bases and J by 5 bases, with 17 bases left in between. The germline gives CDR1 SQVTM, CDR2 ANQGSEA. This CDR3 reads CSVGLDGRHEQYF. CDR3 coding DNA: TGCAGCGTGGGGCTCGATGGGCGACACGAGCAGTACTTC.

This clone showed up just once. The chain carries TRBV19 and TRBJ2-7, with D maybe TRBD2 (6 bases). The CDR3 length is 16 residues. CDR1 and CDR2 (germline): LNHDA, SQIVND (reference sequence). Trimming took off 3 bases at V and 4 bases at J, with 19 bases between the two ends. CDR3 bases: TGTGCCAGTAGTATGGATGCGGGCGGGAACCTTTACGAGCAGTACTTC. It yields the protein CASSMDAGGNLYEQYF.

This chain uses TRBV19 with TRBJ2-5; D unresolved. Trimming left V 8 bases short and J 3 bases short, with 13 bases between. Germline CDR1 and CDR2: LNHDA and SQIVND (reference sequence). CDR3 length: 13 residues. In DNA form, the CDR3 reads TGTGCCAGTGGGCCAGGTTGGGAAGAGACCCAGTACTTC. Translated, it gives CASGPGWEETQYF.

This clone was observed at least ten times. This chain joins TRBV6-5 and TRBJ2-7; 9 bases match TRBD1. CDR1 and CDR2 from the germline V gene are MNHEY and SVGAGI. V lost 2 bases, J lost 3 bases, and 8 bases stayed unmatched. There are 16 residues in the CDR3. DNA for the CDR3: TGTGCCAGCAGTTACCTCCCGGGACAGGGTAGCTACGAGCAGTACTTC. Its protein product is CASSYLPGQGSYEQYF.

The chain has TRBV27 and TRBJ2-5, with TRBD2 as a possible D gene (6 bases). V lost 0 bases and J 3 bases, leaving 20 bases between the germline ends. Germline lookup yields CDR1 MNHEY and CDR2 SMNVEV (reference sequence). This CDR3 contains 18 residues. In DNA, the CDR3 is TGTGCCAGCAGTTTATCGAGTGGGATACCGGGACTCAAAGAGACCCAGTACTTC. Protein: CASSLSSGIPGLKETQYF.

V and J are TRBV7-2 and TRBJ2-7; the D gene is possibly TRBD2 (7 bases). Trimming cost V 5 bases and J 2 bases, with 16 bases left between them. CDR3 length: 15 residues. CDR1 and CDR2 (germline): SGHTA, FQGNSA. The CDR3 DNA reads as TGTGCCAGCAGCCTGGGGGCGGGAGTAGCCTACGAGCAGTACTTC. Its protein is CASSLGAGVAYEQYF.

V is TRBV4-3 and J is TRBJ2-7; weak D call: TRBD1 (6 bases). The CDR3 consists of 15 residues. Trimming took 3 bases from V and 4 from J, leaving 16 bases between them. Per germline, CDR1 LGHNA and CDR2 YSLEER. The CDR3 DNA sequence: TGCGCCAGCAGCCATACAGGACAAGGGGGATACGAGCAGTACTTC. Protein: CASSHTGQGGYEQYF.

The chain has TRBV19 and TRBJ2-3; 10 nucleotides line up with TRBD1. Germline CDR1 and CDR2: LNHDA and SQIVND (reference sequence). Losses at the gene ends were 4 bases for V and 3 bases for J; bases not matched to a gene: 19. This CDR3 region has 20 residues. In DNA, the CDR3 is TGTGCCAGTAGTACCCCCGAGACAGGGGGCGCGGTGTCGGGGACAGATACGCAGTATTTT. This gives the protein CASSTPETGGAVSGTDTQYF.

This clone has just a few counts. Other DNA sequences within the sample encode an identical CDR3. The rearrangement uses TRBV20-1 and TRBJ2-5, with TRBD2 matching over 7 bases. Looked up from germline, CDR1 is DFQATT and CDR2 is SNEGSKA (reference sequence). The CDR3 contains 13 residues. Trimming at V came to 3 bases and at J to 4 bases, leaving 5 bases not matched to a gene. CDR3: CSASRGGGETQYF. Here the CDR3 DNA reads TGCAGTGCTAGTCGCGGGGGAGGAGAGACCCAGTACTTC.

The chain carries TRBV30 and TRBJ1-2, with a weak D call TRBD1 (6 bases). The CDR3 is 16 amino acids. V was clipped by 1 base and J by 6 bases, with 21 bases between them. CDR1 GTSNPN and CDR2 SVGIG come from the germline V gene (reference sequence). The CDR3 DNA reads TGTGCCTGGAGTGGGTCCTCAGGGGTTATATTGAATGGCTACACCTTC. Protein product: CAWSGSSGVILNGYTF.